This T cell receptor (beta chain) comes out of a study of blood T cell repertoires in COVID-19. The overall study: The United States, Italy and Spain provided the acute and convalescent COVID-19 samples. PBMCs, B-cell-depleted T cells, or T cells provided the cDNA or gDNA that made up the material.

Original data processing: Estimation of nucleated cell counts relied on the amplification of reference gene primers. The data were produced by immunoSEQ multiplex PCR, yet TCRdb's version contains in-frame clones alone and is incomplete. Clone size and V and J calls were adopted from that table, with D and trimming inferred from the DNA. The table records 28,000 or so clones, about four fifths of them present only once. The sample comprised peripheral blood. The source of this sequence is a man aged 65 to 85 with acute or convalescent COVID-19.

Here the CDR3 DNA reads TGCAGCGTTGAAGGGGGACAGGGTGGGTACACTGAAGCTTTCTTT. Its protein is CSVEGGQGGYTEAFF. This chain uses TRBV29-1 with TRBJ1-1, with TRBD1 identical over 9 bases. Germline V gene lookup returns CDR1 SQVTM and CDR2 ANQGSEA. After removal of 1 base from V and 3 bases from J, the junction contained 6 bases not matched to a gene. The CDR3 has 15 residues. Together with reference TRBV29-1 and TRBJ1-1, the CDR3 gives the full variable domain: SAVISQKPSRDICQRGTSLTIQCQVDSQVTMMFWYRQQPGQSLTLIATANQGSEATYESGFVIDKFPISRPNLTFSTLTVSNMSPEDSSIYLCSVEGGQGGYTEAFFGQGTRLTVV.